The entry that follows covers one T cell receptor beta chain sequence. Its antigen remains unidentified. This CDR3 spans 15 amino acids. This sample stems from a study of identical twins. Notes on the study in general: Whereas memory repertoires showed no such difference, abundant cord blood beta clonotypes carried fewer insertions.

Each CDR3 protein gets one entry after TCRdb re-called the 5' RACE reads with MiXCR. The sample includes 600,000 to 850,000 distinct CDR3 sequences, 18% of them seen just once. The same sample was also studied in work on T cells expressing NK-cell markers. That work states: Nothing established the HCMV specificity of expanded NKG2C+ T cell clones.

Sequenced material: PBMCs. This TCR came from a woman aged 18 to 35 in good health. This sequence joins TRBV21-1 and TRBJ2-3; the table's D call, TRBD1, has no DNA check behind it. TRBV21-1 is given as a pseudogene. The CDR3 loop reads CASIPGQGTGDTQYF. The CDR3 coding sequence is TGTGCCAGCATCCCGGGACAGGGGACCGGGGATACGCAGTATTTT.